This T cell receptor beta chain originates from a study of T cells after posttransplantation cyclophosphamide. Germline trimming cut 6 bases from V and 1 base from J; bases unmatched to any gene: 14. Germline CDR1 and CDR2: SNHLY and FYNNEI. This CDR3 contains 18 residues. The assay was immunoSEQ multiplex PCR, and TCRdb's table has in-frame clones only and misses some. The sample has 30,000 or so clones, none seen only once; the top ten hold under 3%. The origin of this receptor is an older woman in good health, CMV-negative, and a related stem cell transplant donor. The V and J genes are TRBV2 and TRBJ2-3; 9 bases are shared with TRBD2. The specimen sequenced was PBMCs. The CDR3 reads CASRVGTSPDGRTDTQYF. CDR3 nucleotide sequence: TGTGCCAGCAGGGTGGGGACTAGCCCCGACGGTCGCACAGATACGCAGTATTTT.